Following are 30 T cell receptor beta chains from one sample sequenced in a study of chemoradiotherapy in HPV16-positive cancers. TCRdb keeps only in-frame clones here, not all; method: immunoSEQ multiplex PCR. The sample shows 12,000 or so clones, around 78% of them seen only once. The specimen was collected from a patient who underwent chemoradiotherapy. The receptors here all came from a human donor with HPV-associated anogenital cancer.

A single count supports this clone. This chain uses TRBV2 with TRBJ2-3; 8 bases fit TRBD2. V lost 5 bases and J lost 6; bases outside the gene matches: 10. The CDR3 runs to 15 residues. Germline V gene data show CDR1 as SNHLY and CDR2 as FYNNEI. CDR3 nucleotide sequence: TGTGCCAGCAGTCCTGGCGGGGGGAGGGTGGATACGCAGTATTTT. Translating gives CASSPGGGRVDTQYF.

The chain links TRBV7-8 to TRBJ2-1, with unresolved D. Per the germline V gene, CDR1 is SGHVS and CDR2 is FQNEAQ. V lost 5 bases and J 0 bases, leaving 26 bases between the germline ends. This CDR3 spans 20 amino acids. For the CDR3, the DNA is TGTGCCAGCAGCGCACTCCTTTCTACAGACCCACCTGGCTCCTACAATGAGCAGTTCTTC. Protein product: CASSALLSTDPPGSYNEQFF.

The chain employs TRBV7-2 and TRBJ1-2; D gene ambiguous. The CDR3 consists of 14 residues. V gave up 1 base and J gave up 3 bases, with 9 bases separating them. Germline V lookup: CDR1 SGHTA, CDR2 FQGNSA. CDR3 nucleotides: TGTGCCAGCAGCTTAGGTCGGGGTTACTATGGCTACACCTTC. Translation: CASSLGRGYYGYTF.

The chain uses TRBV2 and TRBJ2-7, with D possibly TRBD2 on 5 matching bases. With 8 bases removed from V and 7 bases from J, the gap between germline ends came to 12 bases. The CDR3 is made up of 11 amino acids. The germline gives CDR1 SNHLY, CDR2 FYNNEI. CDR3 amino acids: CASERTQEQYF. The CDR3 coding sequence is TGTGCCAGCGAGAGGACTCAAGAGCAGTACTTC. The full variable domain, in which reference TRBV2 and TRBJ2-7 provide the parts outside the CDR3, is EPEVTQTPSHQVTQMGQEVILRCVPISNHLYFYWYRQILGQKVEFLVSFYNNEISEKSEIFDDQFSVERPDGSNFTLKIRSTKLEDSAMYFCASERTQEQYFGPGTRLTVT.

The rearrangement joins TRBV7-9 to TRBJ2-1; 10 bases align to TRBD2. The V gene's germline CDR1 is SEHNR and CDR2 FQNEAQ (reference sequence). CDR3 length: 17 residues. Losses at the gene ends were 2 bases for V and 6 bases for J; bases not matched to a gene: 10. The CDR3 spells CASSLPIGASGGNEQFF. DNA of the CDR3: TGTGCCAGCAGCTTACCGATCGGGGCTAGCGGGGGCAATGAGCAGTTCTTC.

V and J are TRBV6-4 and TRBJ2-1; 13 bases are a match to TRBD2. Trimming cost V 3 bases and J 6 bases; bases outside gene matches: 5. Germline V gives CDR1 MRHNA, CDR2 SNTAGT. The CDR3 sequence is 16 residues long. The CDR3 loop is CASSESGTSGANEQFF. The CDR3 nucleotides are TGTGCCAGCAGTGAGTCCGGGACTAGCGGGGCCAATGAGCAGTTCTTC.

The CDR3 spells CASSGETQYF. CDR3 bases: TGTGCCAGCAGCGGAGAGACCCAGTACTTC. V is TRBV7-9 and J is TRBJ2-5; D uncertain. The germline V gene encodes CDR1 SEHNR and CDR2 FQNEAQ (reference sequence). The CDR3 is made up of 10 amino acids. The V end lost 5 bases, the J end lost 4 bases, and 2 bases lay between the germline ends.

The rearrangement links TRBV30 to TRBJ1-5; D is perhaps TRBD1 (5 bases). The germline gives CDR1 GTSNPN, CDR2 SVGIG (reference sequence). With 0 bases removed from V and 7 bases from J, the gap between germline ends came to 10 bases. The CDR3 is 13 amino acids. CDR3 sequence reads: CAWSVGVTQPQHF. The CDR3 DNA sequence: TGTGCCTGGAGTGTGGGGGTAACGCAGCCCCAGCATTTT.

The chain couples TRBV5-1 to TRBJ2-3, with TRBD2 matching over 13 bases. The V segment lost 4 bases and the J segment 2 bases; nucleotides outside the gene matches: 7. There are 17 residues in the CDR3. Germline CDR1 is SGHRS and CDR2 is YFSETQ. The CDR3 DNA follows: TGCGCCAGCAGCGGCGGGACTAGCGGGGATTTCACAGATACGCAGTATTTT. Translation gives CASSGGTSGDFTDTQYF.

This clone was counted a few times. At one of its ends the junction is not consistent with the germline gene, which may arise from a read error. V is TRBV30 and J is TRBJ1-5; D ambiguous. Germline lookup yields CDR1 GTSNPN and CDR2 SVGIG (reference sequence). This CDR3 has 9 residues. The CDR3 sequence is CAWSDRRDF. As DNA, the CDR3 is TGTGCCTGGAGTGACCGACGGGATTTT. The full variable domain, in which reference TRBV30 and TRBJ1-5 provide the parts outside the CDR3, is SQTIHQWPATLVQPVGSPLSLECTVEGTSNPNLYWYRQAAGRGLQLLFYSVGIGQISSEVPQNLSASRPQDRQFILSSKKLLLSDSGFYLCAWSDRRDFGDGTRLSIL.

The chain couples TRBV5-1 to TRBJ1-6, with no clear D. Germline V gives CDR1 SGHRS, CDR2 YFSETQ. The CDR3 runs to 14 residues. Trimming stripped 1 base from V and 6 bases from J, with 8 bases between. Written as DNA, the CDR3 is TGCGCCAGCAGCTTGTTGCAGTTTAATTCACCCCTCCACTTT. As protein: CASSLLQFNSPLHF.

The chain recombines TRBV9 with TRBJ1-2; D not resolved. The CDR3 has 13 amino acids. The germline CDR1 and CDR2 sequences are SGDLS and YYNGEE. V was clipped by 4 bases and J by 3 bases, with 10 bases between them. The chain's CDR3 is CASSPLVDYGYTF. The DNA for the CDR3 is TGTGCCAGCAGCCCACTTGTGGACTATGGCTACACCTTC. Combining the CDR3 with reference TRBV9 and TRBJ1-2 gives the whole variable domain DSGVTQTPKHLITATGQRVTLRCSPRSGDLSVYWYQQSLDQGLQFLIQYYNGEERAKGNILERFSAQQFPDLHSELNLSSLELGDSALYFCASSPLVDYGYTFGSGTRLTVV.

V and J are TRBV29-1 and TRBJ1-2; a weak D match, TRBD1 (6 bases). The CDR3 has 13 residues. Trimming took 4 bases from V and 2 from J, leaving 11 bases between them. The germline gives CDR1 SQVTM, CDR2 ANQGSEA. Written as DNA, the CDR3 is TGCAGCGTTGGGGTAGGGGGGAACTATGGCTACACCTTC. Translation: CSVGVGGNYGYTF.

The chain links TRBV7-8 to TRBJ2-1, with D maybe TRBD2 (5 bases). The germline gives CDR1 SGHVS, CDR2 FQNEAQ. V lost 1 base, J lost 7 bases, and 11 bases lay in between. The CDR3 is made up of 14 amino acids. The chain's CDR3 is CASSLDVSGNEQFF. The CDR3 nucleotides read TGTGCCAGCAGCTTAGATGTATCGGGGAATGAGCAGTTCTTC.

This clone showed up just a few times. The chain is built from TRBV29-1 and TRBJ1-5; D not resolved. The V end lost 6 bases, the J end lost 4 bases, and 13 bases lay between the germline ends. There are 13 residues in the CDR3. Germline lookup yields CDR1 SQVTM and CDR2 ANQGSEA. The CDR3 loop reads CSVGDPGNQPQHF. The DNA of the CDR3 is TGCAGCGTCGGAGATCCGGGGAATCAGCCCCAGCATTTT.

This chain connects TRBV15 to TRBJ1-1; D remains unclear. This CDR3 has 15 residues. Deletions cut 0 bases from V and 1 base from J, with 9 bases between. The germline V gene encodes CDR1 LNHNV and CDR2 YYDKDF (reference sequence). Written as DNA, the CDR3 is TGTGCCACCAGCAGAGATCGGATATGGAACACTGAAGCTTTCTTT. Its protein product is CATSRDRIWNTEAFF.

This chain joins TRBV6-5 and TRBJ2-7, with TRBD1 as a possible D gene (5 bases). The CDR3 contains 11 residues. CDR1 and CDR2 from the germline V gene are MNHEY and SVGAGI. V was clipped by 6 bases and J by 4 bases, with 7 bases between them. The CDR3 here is CASSNRYEQYF. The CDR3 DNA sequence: TGTGCCAGCAGCAACAGGTACGAGCAGTACTTC.

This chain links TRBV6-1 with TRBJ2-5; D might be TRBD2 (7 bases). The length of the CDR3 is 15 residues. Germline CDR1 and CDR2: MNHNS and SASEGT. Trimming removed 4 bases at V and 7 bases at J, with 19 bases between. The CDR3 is CASSVKRGEGGTQYF. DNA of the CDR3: TGTGCCAGCAGTGTTAAAAGGGGGGAGGGGGGGACCCAGTACTTC.

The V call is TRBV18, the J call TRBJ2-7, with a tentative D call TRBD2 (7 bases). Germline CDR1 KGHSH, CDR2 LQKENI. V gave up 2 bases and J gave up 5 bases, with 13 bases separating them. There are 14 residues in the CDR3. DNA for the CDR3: TGTGCCAGCTCACCAGGCGGGGGCCGGAACGAGCAGTACTTC. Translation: CASSPGGGRNEQYF. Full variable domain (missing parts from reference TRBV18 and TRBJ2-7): NAGVMQNPRHLVRRRGQEARLRCSPMKGHSHVYWYRQLPEEGLKFMVYLQKENIIDESGMPKERFSAEFPKEGPSILRIQQVVRGDSAAYFCASSPGGGRNEQYFGPGTRLTVT.

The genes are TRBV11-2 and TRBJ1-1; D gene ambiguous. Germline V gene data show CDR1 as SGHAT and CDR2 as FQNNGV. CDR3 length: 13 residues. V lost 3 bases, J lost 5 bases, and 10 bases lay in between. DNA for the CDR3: TGTGCCAGCAGCTTCCCTGGTGTAACTGAAGCTTTCTTT. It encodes CASSFPGVTEAFF.

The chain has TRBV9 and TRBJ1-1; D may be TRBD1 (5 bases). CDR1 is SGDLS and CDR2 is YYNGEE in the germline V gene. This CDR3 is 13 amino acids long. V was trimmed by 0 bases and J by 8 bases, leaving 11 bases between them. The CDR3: CASSVGGETEAFF. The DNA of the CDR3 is TGTGCCAGCAGCGTAGGGGGCGAGACAGAAGCTTTCTTT.

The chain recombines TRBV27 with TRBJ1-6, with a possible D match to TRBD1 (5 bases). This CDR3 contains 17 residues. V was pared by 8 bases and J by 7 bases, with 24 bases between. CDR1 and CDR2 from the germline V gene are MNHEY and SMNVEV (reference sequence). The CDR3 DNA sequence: TGTGCCAGCTCCCTAAAGCCAATCGGTGCAGGGAATTCACCCCTCCACTTT. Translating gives CASSLKPIGAGNSPLHF.

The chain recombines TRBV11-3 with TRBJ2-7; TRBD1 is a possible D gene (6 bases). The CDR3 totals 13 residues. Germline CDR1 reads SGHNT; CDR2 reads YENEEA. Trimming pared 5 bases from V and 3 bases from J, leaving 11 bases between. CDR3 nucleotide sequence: TGTGCCAGCAGCCCTCAGGGGAACTACGAGCAGTACTTC. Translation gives CASSPQGNYEQYF.

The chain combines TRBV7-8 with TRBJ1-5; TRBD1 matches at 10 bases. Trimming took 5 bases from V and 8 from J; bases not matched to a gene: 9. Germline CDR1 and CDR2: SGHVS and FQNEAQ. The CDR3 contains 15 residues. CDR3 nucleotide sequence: TGTGCCAGCAGCCCGGGGACAGGGGACCGGGAGCCCCAGCATTTT. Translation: CASSPGTGDREPQHF. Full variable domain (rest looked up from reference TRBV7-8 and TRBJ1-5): GAGVSQSPRYKVAKRGQDVALRCDPISGHVSLFWYQQALGQGPEFLTYFQNEAQLDKSGLPSDRFFAERPEGSVSTLKIQRTQQEDSAVYLCASSPGTGDREPQHFGDGTRLSIL.

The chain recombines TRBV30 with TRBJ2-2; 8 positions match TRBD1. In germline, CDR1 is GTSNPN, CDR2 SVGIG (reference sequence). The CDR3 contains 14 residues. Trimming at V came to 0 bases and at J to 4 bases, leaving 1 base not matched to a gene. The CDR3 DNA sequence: TGTGCCTGGAGTGTACAGGGGGGCACCGGGGAGCTGTTTTTT. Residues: CAWSVQGGTGELFF.

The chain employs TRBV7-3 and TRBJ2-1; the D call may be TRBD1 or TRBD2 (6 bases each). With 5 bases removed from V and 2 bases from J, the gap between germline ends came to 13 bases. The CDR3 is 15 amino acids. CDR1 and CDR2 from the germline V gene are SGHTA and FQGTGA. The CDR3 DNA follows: TGTGCCAGCAGCCTCTGGGGGGCCCCCTACAATGAGCAGTTCTTC. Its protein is CASSLWGAPYNEQFF.

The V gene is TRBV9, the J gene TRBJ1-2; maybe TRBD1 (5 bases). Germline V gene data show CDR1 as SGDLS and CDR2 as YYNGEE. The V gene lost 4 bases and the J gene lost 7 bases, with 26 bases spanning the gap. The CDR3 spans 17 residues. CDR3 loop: CASSSDPEGTPSGGYTF. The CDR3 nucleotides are TGTGCCAGCAGCTCCGACCCGGAGGGGACCCCTTCGGGTGGCTACACCTTC.

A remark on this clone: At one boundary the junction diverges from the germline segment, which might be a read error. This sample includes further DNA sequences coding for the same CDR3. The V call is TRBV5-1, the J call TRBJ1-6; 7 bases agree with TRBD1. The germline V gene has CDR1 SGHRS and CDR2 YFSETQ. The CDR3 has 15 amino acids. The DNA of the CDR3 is TGCGCCAGCAGCGCACGAGGGGGCCATAATTCACCCCTCCATTTT. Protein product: CASSARGGHNSPLHF.

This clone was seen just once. DNA for the CDR3: TGTGCCAGCAGCCCTACCCCCTTGGAGACCCAGTACTTC. Protein: CASSPTPLETQYF. This chain uses TRBV9 with TRBJ2-5; D call uncertain. With 4 bases removed from V and 5 bases from J, the gap between germline ends came to 12 bases. This CDR3 comprises 13 residues. CDR1 and CDR2 from the germline V gene are SGDLS and YYNGEE.

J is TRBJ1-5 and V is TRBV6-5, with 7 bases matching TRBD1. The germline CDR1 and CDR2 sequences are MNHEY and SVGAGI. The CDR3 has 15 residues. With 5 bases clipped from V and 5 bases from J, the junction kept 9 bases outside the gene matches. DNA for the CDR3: TGTGCCAGCAGTAACGGACAGGATTGGGATCAGCCCCAGCATTTT. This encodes CASSNGQDWDQPQHF.